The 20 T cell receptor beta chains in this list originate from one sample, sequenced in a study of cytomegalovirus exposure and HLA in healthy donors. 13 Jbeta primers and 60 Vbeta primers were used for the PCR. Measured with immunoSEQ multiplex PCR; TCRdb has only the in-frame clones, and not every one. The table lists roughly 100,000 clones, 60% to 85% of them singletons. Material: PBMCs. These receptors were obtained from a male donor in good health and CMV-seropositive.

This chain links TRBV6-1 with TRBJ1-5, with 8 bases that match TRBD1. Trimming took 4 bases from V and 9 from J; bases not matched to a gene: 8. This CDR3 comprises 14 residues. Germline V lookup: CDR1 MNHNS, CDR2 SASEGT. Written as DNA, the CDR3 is TGTGCCAGCAGTGTCGACAGGGGAGGTCGGCCCCAGCATTTT. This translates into CASSVDRGGRPQHF.

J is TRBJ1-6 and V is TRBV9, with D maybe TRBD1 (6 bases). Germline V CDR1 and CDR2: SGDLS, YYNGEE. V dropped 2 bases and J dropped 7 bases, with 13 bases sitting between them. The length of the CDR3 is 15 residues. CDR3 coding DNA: TGTGCCAGCAGCGTCTTAGGACAGCGGAATTCACCCCTCCACTTT. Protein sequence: CASSVLGQRNSPLHF.

The CDR3 loop is CASSFRQGGWNEQFF. As DNA, the CDR3 is TGTGCCAGCAGTTTTAGACAGGGCGGGTGGAATGAGCAGTTCTTC. This chain connects TRBV6-5 to TRBJ2-1, with 7 bases lining up with TRBD1. V gave up 4 bases and J gave up 7 bases; unmatched junction bases: 10. The CDR3 has 15 amino acids. Per germline, CDR1 MNHEY and CDR2 SVGAGI.

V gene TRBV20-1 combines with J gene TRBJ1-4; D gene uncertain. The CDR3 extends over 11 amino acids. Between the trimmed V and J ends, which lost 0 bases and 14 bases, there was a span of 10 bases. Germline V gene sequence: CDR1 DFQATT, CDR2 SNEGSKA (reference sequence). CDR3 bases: TGCAGTGCTAGAGATGGCGGCCTGCTGTTTTTT. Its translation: CSARDGGLLFF.

The CDR3 here is CASSYRVGGELFF. In DNA, the CDR3 is TGTGCCAGCAGTTACCGGGTAGGCGGGGAGCTGTTTTTT. This sequence joins TRBV6-5 and TRBJ2-2; D unresolved. The CDR3 spans 13 residues. V was cut by 2 bases and J by 7 bases, with 8 bases left in between. CDR1 and CDR2 from the germline V gene are MNHEY and SVGAGI.

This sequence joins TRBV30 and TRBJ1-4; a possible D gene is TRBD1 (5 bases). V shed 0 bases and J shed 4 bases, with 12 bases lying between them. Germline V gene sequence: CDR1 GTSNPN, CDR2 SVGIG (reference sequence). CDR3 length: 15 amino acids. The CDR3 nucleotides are TGTGCCTGGAGTGTCCTAGGGCAGGGTAATGAAAAACTGTTTTTT. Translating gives CAWSVLGQGNEKLFF.

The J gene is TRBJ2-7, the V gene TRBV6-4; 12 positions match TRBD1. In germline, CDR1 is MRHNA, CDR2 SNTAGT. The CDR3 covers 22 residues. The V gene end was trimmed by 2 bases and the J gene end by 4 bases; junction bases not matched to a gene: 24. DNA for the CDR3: TGTGCCAGCAGTGACATCCGGGACAGGGGGCTTGATGGGGGTGCCGGGGGTTACGAGCAGTACTTC. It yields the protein CASSDIRDRGLDGGAGGYEQYF.

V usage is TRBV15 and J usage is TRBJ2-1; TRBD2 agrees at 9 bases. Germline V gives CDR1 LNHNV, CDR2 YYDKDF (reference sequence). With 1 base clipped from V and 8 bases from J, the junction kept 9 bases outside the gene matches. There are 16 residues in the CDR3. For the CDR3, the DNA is TGTGCCACCAGCAGAGTGAGGGGCGGGGGGGCGCATGAGCAGTTCTTC. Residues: CATSRVRGGGAHEQFF.

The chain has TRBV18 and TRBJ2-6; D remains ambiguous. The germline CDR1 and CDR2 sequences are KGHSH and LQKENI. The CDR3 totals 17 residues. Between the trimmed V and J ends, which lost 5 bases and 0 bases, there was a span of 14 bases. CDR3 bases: TGTGCCAGCTCATCCACGTCCCCTAGCTCTGGGGCCAACGTCCTGACTTTC. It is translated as CASSSTSPSSGANVLTF.

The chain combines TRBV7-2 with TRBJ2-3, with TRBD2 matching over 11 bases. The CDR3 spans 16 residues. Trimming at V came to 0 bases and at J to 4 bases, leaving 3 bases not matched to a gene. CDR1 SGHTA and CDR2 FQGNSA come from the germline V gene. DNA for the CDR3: TGTGCCAGCAGCTTAGCGCTAGCGGGGGGACCAGATACGCAGTATTTT. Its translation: CASSLALAGGPDTQYF.

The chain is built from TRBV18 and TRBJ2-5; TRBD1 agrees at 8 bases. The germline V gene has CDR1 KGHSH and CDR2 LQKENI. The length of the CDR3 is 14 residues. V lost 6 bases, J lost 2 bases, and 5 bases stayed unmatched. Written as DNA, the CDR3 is TGTGCCAGCTCCGAGGGACAGGCGCAAGAGACCCAGTACTTC. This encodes CASSEGQAQETQYF.

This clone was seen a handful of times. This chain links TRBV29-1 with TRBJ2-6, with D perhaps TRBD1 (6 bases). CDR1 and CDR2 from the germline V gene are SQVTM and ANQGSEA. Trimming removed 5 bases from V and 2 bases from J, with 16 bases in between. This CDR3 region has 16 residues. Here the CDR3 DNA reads TGCAGCGTTTCCTCGACAGGCTCGACTGGGGCCAACGTCCTGACTTTC. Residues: CSVSSTGSTGANVLTF.

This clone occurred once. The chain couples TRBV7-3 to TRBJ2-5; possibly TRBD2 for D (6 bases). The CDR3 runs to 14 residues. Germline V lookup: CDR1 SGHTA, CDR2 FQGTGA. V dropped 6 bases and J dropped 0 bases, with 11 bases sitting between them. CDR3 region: CASSSGEYQETQYF. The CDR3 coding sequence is TGTGCCAGCAGTTCGGGAGAGTACCAAGAGACCCAGTACTTC.

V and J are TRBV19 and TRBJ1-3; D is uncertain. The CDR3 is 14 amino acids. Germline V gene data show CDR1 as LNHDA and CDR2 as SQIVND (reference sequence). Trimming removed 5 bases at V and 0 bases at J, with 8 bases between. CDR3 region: CASSQLASGNTIYF. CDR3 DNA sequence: TGTGCCAGTAGTCAATTGGCCTCTGGAAACACCATATATTTT.

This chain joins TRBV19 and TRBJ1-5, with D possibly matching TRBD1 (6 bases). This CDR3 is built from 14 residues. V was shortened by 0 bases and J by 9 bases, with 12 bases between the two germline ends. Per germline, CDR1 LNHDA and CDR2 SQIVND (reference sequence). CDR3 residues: CASSIDKGTPPQHF. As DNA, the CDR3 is TGTGCCAGTAGTATAGATAAGGGGACACCGCCCCAGCATTTT.

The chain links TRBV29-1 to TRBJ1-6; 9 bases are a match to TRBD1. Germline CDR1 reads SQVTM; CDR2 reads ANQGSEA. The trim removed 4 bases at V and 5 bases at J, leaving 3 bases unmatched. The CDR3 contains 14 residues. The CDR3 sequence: CSVAQGAHNSPLHF. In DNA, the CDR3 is TGCAGCGTTGCACAGGGGGCCCATAATTCACCCCTCCACTTT.

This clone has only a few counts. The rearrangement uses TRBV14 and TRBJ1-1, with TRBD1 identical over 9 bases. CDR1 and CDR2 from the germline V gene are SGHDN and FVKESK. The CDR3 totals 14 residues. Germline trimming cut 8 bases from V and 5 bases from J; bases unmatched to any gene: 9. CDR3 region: CASARDRVRTEAFF. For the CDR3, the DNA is TGTGCCAGCGCGCGGGACAGGGTGAGGACTGAAGCTTTCTTT.

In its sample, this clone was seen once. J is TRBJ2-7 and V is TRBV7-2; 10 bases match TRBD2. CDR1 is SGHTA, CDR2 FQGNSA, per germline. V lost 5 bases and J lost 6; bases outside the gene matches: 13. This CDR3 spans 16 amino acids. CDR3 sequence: CASSLNPSGSAVEQYF. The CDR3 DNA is TGTGCCAGCAGCCTTAACCCTAGCGGGAGTGCTGTCGAGCAGTACTTC.

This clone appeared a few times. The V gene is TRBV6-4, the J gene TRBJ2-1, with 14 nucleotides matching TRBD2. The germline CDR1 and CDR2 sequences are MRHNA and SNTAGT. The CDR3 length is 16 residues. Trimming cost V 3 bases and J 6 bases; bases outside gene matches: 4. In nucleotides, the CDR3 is TGTGCCAGCAGTGAGGGGACTAGCGGGAGACCCAATGAGCAGTTCTTC. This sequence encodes CASSEGTSGRPNEQFF.

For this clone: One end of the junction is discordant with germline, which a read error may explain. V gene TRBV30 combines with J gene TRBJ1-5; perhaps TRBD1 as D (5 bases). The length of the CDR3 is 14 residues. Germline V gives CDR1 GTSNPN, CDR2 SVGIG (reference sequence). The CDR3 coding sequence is TGTGCCTGGAGCTCCTGGGGCGGCAATCAGCCCCAGAATTTT. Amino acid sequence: CAWSSWGGNQPQNF.